The rows below give T cell receptor beta chains drawn from one sample of a study of T cell responses to AZD1222 COVID-19 vaccine. The table came from immunoSEQ multiplex PCR; TCRdb's copy has only in-frame clones and leaves some out. The table includes about 110,000 clones, 80% to 90% detected once. Sequencing used peripheral blood, obtained on day 0 of AZD1222 vaccination. The receptors shown here come from an adult in good health. Both conserved end residues are part of each CDR3. A D gene is named only where the DNA matches it firmly. Some rows have no size entry. The others give once, few or many, or a class for an expanded clone.

V gene	CDR3 length	D gene	J gene	clone size	CDR3 DNA	CDR3 protein
TRBV27	18	TRBD2	TRBJ2-3	once	TGTGCCAGCAGTAGGGGACTAGCGGGATTAGCTAGCACAGATACGCAGTATTTT	CASSRGLAGLASTDTQYF
TRBV6-5	14	TRBD1	TRBJ1-5	once	TGTGCCAGCAGACCAGGGGGCTTTCGGCAGCCCCAGCATTTT	CASRPGGFRQPQHF
TRBV25-1	14	TRBD1	TRBJ1-1	.	TGTGCCAGCAGATCGACAGGGTGGTCATCTGAAGCTTTCTTT	CASRSTGWSSEAFF
TRBV19	12	.	TRBJ1-3	.	TGTGCCAGCGTTGAAGGGGGAAACACCATATATTTT	CASVEGGNTIYF
TRBV29-1	17	.	TRBJ1-6	.	TGCAGCGTTGCCGAAACGGGAGGCGGGGGTTCGGTTTCACCCCTCCACTTT	CSVAETGGGGSVSPLHF
TRBV29-1	13	.	TRBJ2-1	.	TGCAGCTATTACGGGACAAATTACAATGAGCAGTTCTTC	CSYYGTNYNEQFF
TRBV7-2	16	.	TRBJ1-1	.	TGTGCCAGCAGCTTACATGGTCCATCGGCAGACACTGAAGCTTTCTTT	CASSLHGPSADTEAFF
TRBV11-3	13	.	TRBJ2-3	.	TGTGCCAGCAGCCTACGCGCTGCAGATACGCAGTATTTT	CASSLRAADTQYF
TRBV5-5	18	TRBD2	TRBJ2-1	.	TGTGCCAGCAGCTTGTTTGGACTAGCGGGAGGGCTCGGCAATGAGCAGTTCTTC	CASSLFGLAGGLGNEQFF
TRBV19	16	.	TRBJ2-3	.	TGTGCCAGTAGTATACAAGGACTGAGTAGCACAGATACGCAGTATTTT	CASSIQGLSSTDTQYF
TRBV14	13	TRBD1	TRBJ2-1	.	TGTGCCAGCAGCCAAGCTAGGCAGGGGGCGCGGTTCTTC	CASSQARQGARFF
TRBV7-6	15	TRBD2	TRBJ2-7	.	TGTGCCAGCAGCTTAGCGGCGGGGGAGCCCTACGAGCAGTACTTC	CASSLAAGEPYEQYF
TRBV5-1	15	.	TRBJ2-7	.	TGCGCCAGCAGCTTGTTTGCCAGCCAGAGGGGTGAGCAGTACTTC	CASSLFASQRGEQYF
TRBV18	16	TRBD1	TRBJ1-1	.	TGTGCCAGCTCACCCGGGACAGGGGGTCTGAACACTGAAGCTTTCTTT	CASSPGTGGLNTEAFF
TRBV28	13	.	TRBJ2-7	.	TGTGCCAGCGGTCCACCGCCTTCCTACGAGCAGTACTTC	CASGPPPSYEQYF
TRBV19	15	TRBD1	TRBJ2-7	.	TGTGCCAGTAGTGATCCCGGGACAGGGGGTTACGAGCAGTACTTC	CASSDPGTGGYEQYF
TRBV9	15	.	TRBJ1-4	few	TGTGCCAGCAGCGAGCGGGACGGGAATTTAGGAAAACTGTTTTTT	CASSERDGNLGKLFF
TRBV28	15	TRBD1	TRBJ2-5	.	TGTGCCAGCACCCCTGCGACAGGGCTTCAAGAGACCCAGTACTTC	CASTPATGLQETQYF
TRBV11-3	13	.	TRBJ2-1	.	TGTGCCAGCAGCTTGGACCTCAGCGATGAGCAGTTCTTC	CASSLDLSDEQFF
TRBV2	15	.	TRBJ1-1	.	TGTGCCAGCACTGGTGGGCAGCCTCTAATCGCTGAAGCTTTCTTT	CASTGGQPLIAEAFF
TRBV28	12	.	TRBJ1-4	.	TGTGCCAGCGGAGCCCGTAATGAAAAACTGTTTTTT	CASGARNEKLFF
TRBV7-9	14	.	TRBJ2-2	.	TGTGCCAGCAGGGGAACCGTGAACACCGGGGAGCTGTTTTTT	CASRGTVNTGELFF